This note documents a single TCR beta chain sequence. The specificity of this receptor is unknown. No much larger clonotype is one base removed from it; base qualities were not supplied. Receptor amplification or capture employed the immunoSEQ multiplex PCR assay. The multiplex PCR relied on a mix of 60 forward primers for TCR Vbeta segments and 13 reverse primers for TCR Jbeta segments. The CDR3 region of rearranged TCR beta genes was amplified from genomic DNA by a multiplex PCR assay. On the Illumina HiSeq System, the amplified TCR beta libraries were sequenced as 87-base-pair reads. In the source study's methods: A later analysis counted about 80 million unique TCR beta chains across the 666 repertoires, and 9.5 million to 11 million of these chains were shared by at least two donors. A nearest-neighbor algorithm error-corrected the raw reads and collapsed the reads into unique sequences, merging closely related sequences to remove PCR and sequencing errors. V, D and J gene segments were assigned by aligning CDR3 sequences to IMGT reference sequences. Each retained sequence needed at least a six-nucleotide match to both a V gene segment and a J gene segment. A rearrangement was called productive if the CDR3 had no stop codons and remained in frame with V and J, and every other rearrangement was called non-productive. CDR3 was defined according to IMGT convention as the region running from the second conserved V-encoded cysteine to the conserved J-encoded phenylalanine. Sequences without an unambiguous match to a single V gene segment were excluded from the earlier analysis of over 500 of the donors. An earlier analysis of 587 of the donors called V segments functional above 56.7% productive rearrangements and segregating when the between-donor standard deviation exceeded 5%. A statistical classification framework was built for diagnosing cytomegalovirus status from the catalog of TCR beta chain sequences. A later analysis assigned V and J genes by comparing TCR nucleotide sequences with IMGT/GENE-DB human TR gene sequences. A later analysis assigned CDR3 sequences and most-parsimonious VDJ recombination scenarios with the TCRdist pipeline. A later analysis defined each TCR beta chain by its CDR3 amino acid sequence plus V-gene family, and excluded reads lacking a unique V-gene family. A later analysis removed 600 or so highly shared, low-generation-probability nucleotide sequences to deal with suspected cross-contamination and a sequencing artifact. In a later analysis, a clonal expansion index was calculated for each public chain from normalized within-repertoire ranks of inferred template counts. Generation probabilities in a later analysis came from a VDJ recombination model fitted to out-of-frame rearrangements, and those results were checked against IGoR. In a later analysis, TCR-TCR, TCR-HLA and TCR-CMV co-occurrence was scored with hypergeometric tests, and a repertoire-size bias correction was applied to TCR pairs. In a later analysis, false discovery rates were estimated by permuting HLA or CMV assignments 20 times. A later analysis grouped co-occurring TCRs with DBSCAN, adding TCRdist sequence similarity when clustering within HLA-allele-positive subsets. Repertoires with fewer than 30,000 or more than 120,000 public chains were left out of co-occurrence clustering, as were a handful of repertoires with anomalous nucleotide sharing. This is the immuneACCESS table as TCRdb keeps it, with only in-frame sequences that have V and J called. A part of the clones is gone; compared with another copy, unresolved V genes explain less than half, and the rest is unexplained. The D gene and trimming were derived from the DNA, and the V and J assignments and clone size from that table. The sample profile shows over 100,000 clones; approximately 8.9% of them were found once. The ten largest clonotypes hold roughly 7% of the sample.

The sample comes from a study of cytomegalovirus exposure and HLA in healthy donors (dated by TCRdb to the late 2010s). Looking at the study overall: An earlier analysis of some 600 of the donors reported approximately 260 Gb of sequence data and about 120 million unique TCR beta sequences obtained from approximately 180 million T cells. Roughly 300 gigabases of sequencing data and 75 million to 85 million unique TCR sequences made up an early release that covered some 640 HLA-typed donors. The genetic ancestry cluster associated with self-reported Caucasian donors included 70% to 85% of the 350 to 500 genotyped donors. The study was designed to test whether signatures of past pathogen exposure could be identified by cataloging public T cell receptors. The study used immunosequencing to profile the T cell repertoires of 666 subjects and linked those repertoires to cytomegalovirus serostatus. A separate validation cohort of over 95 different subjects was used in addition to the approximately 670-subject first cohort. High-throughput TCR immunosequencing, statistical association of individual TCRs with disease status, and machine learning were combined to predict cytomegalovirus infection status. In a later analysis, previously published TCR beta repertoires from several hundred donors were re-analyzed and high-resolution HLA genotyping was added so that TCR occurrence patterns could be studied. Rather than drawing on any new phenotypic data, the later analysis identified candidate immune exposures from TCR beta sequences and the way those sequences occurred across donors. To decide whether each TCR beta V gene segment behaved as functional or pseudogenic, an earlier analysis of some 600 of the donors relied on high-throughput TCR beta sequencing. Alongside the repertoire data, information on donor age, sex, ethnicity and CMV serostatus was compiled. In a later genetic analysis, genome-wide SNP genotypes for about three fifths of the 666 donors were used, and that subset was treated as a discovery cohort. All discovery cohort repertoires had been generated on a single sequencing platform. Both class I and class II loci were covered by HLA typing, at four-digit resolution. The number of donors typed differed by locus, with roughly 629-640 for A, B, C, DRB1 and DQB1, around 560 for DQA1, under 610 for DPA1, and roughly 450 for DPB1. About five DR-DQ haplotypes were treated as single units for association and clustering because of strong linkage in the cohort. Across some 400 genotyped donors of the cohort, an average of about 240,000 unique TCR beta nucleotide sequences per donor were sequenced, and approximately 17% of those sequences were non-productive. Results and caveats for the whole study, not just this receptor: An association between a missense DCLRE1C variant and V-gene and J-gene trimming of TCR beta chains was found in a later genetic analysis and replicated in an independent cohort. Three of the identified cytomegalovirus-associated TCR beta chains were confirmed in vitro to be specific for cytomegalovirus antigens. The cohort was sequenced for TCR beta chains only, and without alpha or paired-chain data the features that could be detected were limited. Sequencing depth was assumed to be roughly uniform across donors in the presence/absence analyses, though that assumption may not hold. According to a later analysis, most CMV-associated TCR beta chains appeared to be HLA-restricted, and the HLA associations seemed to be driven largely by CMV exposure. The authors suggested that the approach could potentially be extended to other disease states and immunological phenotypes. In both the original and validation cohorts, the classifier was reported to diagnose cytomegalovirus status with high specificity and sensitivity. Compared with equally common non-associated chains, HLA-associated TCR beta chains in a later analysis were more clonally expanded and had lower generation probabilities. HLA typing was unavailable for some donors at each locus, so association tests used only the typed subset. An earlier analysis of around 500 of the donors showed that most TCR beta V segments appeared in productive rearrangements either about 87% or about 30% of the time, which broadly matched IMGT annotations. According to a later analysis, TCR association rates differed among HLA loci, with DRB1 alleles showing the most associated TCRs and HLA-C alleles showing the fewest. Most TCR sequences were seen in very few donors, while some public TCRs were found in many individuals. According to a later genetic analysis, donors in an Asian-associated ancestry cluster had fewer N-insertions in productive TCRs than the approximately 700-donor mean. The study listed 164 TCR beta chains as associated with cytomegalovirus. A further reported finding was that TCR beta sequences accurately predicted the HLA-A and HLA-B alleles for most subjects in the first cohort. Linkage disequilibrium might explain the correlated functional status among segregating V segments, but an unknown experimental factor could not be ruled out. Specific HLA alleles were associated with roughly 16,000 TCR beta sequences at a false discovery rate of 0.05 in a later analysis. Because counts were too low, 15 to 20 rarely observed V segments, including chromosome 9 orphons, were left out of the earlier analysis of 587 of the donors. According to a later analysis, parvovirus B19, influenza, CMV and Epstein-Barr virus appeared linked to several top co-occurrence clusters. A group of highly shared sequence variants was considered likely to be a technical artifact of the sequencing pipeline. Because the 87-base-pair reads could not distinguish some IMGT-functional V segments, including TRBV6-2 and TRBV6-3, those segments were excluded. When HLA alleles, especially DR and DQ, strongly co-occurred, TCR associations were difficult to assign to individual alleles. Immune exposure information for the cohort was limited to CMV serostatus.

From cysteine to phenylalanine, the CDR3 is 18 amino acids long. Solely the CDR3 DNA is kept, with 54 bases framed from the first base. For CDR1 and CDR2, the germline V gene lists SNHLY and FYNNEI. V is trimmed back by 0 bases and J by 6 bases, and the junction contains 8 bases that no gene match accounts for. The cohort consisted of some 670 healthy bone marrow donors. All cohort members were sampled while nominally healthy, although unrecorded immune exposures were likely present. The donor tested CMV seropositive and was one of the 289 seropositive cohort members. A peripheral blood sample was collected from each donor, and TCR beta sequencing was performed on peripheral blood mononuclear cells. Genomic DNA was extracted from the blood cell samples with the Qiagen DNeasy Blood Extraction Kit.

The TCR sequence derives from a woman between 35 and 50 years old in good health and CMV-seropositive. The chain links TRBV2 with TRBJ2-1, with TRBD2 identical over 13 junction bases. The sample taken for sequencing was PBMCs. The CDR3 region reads CASSEAGLGLAGANEQFF. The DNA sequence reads TGTGCCAGCAGTGAAGCAGGGCTCGGACTAGCGGGGGCCAATGAGCAGTTCTTC.